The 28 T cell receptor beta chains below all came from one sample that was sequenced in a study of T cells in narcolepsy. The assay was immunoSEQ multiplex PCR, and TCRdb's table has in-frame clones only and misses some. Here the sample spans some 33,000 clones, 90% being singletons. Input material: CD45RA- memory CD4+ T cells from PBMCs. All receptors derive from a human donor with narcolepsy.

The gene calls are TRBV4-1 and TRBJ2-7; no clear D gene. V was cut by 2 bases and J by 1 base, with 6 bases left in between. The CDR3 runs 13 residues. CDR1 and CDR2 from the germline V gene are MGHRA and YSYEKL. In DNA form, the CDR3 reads TGCGCCAGCAGCCAACAGGATTCCTACGAGCAGTACTTC. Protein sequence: CASSQQDSYEQYF.

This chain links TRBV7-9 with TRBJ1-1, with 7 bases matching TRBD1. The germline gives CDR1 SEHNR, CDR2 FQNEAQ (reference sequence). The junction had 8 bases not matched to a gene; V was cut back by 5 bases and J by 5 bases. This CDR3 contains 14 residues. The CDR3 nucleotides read TGTGCCAGCAGCAAAGACAGGGCGAATACTGAAGCTTTCTTT. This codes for CASSKDRANTEAFF.

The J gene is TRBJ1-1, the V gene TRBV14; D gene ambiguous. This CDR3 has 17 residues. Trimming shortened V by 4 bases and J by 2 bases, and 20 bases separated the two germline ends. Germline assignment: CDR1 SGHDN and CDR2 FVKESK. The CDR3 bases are TGTGCCAGCAGCCTTTATCCGGGTGTCGGGAGAAACACTGAAGCTTTCTTT. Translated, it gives CASSLYPGVGRNTEAFF.

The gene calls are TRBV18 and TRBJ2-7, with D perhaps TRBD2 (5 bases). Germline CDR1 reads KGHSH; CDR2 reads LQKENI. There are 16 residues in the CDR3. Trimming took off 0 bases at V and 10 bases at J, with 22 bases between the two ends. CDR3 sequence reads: CASSPPGLAGPNAQYF. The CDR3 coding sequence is TGTGCCAGCTCACCACCAGGGCTAGCCGGCCCGAATGCACAGTACTTC.

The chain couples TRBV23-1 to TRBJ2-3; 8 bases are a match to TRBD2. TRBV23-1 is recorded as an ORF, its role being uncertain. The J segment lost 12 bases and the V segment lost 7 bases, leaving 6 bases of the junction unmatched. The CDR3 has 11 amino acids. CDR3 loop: CASNPGLGQYF. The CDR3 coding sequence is TGCGCCAGCAACCCGGGACTAGGTCAGTATTTT.

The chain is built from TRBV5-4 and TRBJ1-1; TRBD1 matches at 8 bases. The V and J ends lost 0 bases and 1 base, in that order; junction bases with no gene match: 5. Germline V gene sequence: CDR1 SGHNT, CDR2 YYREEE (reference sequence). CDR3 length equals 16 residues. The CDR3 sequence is CASSLGQGIGNTEAFF. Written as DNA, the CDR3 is TGTGCCAGCAGCTTGGGACAGGGGATAGGGAACACTGAAGCTTTCTTT. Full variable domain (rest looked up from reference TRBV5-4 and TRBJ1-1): ETGVTQSPTHLIKTRGQQVTLRCSSQSGHNTVSWYQQALGQGPQFIFQYYREEENGRGNFPPRFSGLQFPNYSSELNVNALELDDSALYLCASSLGQGIGNTEAFFGQGTRLTVV.

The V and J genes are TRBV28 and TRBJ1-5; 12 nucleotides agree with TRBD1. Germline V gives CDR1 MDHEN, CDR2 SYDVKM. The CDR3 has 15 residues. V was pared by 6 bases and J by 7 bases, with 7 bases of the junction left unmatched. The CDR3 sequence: CASRPGTGGGQPQHF. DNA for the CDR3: TGTGCCAGCAGGCCCGGGACAGGGGGCGGGCAGCCCCAGCATTTT.

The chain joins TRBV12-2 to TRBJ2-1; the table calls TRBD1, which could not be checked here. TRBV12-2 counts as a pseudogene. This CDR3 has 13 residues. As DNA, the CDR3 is TGTGCAAGTCGCTTCAGGGGGTGGAGTGAGCAGTTCTTC. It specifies CASRFRGWSEQFF.

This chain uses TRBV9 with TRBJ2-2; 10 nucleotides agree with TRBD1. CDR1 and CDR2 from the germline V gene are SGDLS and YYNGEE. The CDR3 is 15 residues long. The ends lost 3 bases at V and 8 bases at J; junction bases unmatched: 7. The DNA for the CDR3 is TGTGCCAGCAGCGGTCCGGGACAGGGGATTGGGGAGCTGTTTTTT. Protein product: CASSGPGQGIGELFF. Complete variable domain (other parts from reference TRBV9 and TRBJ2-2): DSGVTQTPKHLITATGQRVTLRCSPRSGDLSVYWYQQSLDQGLQFLIQYYNGEERAKGNILERFSAQQFPDLHSELNLSSLELGDSALYFCASSGPGQGIGELFFGEGSRLTVL.

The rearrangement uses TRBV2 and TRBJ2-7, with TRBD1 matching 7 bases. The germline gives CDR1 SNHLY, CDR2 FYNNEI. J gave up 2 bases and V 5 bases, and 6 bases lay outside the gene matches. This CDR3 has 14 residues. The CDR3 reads CASSRDSYTYEQYF. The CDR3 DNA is TGTGCCAGCAGTCGGGACAGCTATACCTACGAGCAGTACTTC.

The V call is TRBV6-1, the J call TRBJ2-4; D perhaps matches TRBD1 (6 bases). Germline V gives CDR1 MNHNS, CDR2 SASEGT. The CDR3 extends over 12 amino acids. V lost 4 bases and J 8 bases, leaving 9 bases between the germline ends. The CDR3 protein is CASSGDTDIQYF. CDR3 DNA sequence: TGTGCCAGCAGTGGGGACACAGACATTCAGTACTTC.

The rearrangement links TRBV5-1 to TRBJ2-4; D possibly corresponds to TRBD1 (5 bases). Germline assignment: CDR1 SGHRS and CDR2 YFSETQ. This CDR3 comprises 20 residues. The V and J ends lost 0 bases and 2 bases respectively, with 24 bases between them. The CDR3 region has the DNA TGCGCCAGCAGCTTGGCTTATACGTGGGGCCCTCCCTCTCCCAAAAACATTCAGTACTTC. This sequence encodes CASSLAYTWGPPSPKNIQYF.

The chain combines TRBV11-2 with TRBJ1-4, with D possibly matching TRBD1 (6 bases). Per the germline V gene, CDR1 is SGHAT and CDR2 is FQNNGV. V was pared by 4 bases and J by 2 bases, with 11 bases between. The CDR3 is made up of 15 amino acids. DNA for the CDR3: TGTGCCAGCAGCTCAGGACAGCCTACTAATGAAAAACTGTTTTTT. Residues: CASSSGQPTNEKLFF.

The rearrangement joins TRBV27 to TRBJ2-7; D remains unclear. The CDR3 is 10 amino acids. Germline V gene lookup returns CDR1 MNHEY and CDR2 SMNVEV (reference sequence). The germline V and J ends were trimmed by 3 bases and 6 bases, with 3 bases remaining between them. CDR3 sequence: CASSFREQYF. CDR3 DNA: TGTGCCAGCAGTTTCCGCGAGCAGTACTTC.

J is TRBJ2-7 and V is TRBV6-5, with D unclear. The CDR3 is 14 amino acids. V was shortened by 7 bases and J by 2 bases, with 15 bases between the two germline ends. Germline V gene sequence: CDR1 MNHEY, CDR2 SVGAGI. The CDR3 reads CASTPRWRAYEQYF. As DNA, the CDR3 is TGTGCCAGCACCCCCCGGTGGCGAGCCTACGAGCAGTACTTC.

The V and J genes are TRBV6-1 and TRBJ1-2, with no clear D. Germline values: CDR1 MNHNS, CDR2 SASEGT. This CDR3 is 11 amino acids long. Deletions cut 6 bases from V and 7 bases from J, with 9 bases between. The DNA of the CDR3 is TGTGCCAGCAGACGGGAGGGTGGCTACACCTTC. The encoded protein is CASRREGGYTF.

The CDR3 here is CASSPGSGGAIEQYF. CDR3 nucleotide sequence: TGTGCCAGCAGCCCGGGTAGCGGGGGGGCCATCGAGCAGTACTTC. The rearrangement joins TRBV5-4 to TRBJ2-7; 11 bases align to TRBD2. CDR1 and CDR2 (germline): SGHNT, YYREEE (reference sequence). V shed 4 bases, J shed 6 bases, and the junction held 9 bases outside the gene matches. The CDR3 covers 15 residues.

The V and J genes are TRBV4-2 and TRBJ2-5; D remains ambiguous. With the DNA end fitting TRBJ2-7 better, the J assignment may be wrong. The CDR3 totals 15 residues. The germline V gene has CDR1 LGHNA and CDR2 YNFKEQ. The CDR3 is CASSQDLGWDYEQYF. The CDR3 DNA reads TGTGCCAGCAGCCAAGATCTGGGCTGGGACTACGAGCAGTACTTC.

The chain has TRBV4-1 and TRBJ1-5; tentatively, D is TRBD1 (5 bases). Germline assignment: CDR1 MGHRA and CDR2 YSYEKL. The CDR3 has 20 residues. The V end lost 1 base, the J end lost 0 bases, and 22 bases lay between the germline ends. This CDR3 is CASSQGDGLGPGYSNQPQHF. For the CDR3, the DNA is TGCGCCAGCAGCCAAGGGGACGGTCTGGGCCCCGGTTATAGCAATCAGCCCCAGCATTTT.

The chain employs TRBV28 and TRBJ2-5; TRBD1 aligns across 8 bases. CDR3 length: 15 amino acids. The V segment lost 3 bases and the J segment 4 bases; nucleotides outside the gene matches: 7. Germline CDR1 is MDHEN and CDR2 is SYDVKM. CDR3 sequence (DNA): TGTGCCAGCAGTTTCAGGGGGCTTGGTGGAGAGACCCAGTACTTC. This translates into CASSFRGLGGETQYF.

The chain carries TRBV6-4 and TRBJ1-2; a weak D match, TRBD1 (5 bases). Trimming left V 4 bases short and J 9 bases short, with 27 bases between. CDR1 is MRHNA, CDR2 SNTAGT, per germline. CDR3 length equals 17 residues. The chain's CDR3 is CASSGLSPGPQRCCYTF. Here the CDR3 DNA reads TGTGCCAGCAGTGGTCTCTCCCCGGGACCACAAAGGTGTTGCTACACCTTC.

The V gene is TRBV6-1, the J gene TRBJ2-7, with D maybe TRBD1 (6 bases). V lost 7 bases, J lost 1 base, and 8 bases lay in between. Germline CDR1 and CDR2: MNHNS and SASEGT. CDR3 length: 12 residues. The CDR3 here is CASTGQSYEQYF. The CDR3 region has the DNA TGTGCCAGCACCGGACAGTCCTACGAGCAGTACTTC.

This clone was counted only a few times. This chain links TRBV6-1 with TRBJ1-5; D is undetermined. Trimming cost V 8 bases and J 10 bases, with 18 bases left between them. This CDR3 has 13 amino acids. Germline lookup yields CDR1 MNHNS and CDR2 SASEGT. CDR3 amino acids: CASGGGPSRPQHF. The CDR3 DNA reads TGTGCCAGCGGTGGCGGACCCTCGCGACCCCAGCATTTT.

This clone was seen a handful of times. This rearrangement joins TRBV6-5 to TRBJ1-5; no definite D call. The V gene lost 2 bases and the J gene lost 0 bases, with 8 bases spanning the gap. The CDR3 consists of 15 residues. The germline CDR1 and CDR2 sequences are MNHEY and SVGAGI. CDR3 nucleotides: TGTGCCAGCAGTTACAAACCGTATAGCAATCAGCCCCAGCATTTT. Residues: CASSYKPYSNQPQHF.

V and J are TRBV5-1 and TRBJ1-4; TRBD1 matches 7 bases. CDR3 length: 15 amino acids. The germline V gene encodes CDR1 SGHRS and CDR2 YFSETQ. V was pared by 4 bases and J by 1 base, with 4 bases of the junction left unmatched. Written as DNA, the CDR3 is TGCGCCAGCAGCAGGGGGCGAGGAACTAATGAAAAACTGTTTTTT. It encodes CASSRGRGTNEKLFF. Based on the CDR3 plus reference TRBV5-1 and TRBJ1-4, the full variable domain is KAGVTQTPRYLIKTRGQQVTLSCSPISGHRSVSWYQQTPGQGLQFLFEYFSETQRNKGNFPGRFSGRQFSNSRSEMNVSTLELGDSALYLCASSRGRGTNEKLFFGSGTQLSVL.

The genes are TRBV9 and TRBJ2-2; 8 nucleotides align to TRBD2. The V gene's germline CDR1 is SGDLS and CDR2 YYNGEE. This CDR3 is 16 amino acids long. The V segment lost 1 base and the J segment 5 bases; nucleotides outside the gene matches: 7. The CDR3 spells CASSVSAGGSTGELFF. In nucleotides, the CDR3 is TGTGCCAGCAGCGTAAGCGCGGGAGGTAGTACCGGGGAGCTGTTTTTT.

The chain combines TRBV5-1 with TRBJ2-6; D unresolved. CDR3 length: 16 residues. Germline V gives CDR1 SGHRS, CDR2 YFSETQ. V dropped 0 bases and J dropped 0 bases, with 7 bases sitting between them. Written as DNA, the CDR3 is TGCGCCAGCAGCTTGGCTTGGGGCTCTGGGGCCAACGTCCTGACTTTC. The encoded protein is CASSLAWGSGANVLTF. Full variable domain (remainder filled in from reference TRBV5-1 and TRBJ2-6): KAGVTQTPRYLIKTRGQQVTLSCSPISGHRSVSWYQQTPGQGLQFLFEYFSETQRNKGNFPGRFSGRQFSNSRSEMNVSTLELGDSALYLCASSLAWGSGANVLTFGAGSRLTVL.

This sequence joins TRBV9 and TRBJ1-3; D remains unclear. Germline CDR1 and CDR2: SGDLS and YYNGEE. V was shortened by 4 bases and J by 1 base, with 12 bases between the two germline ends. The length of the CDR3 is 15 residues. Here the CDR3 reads CASSPGLGSGNTIYF. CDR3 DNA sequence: TGTGCCAGCAGCCCGGGCTTAGGATCTGGAAACACCATATATTTT.